A selection of T cell receptor beta chains follows, all from one sample in a study of blood T cell repertoires in COVID-19. Only in-frame clones appear in the TCRdb table, and some are missing; sequencing was by immunoSEQ multiplex PCR. The sample yields roughly 90,000 clones, around 85% seen once. Sequenced input: peripheral blood. The receptors here all came from a man aged 80 or over with acute or convalescent COVID-19. The CDR3 runs from the conserved cysteine through the conserved F or W. The order of the fields is CDR3 protein, CDR3 DNA, V gene, J gene, D gene, clone size. D genes are given only for firm matches. Some rows have no size entry. The others give once, few or many, or a class for an expanded clone.

CDR3: CASSMREFRISNQPQHF
DNA: TGTGCCAGTAGTATGAGGGAGTTTAGAATTAGCAATCAGCCCCAGCATTTT
V: TRBV19
J: TRBJ1-5
D: -
size: -

CDR3: CASSEVEGGGYTF
DNA: TGTGCCAGCAGTGAAGTAGAGGGTGGGGGCTACACCTTC
V: TRBV2
J: TRBJ1-2
D: -
size: -

CDR3: CASNTDFTSGSSYEQYF
DNA: TGTGCCAGCAACACCGATTTTACTAGCGGGAGTTCCTACGAGCAGTACTTC
V: TRBV5-6
J: TRBJ2-7
D: TRBD2
size: -

CDR3: CASSLDRGAGELFF
DNA: TGTGCTAGCAGCCTAGACAGGGGGGCCGGGGAGCTGTTTTTT
V: TRBV7-7
J: TRBJ2-2
D: TRBD1
size: -

CDR3: CASSSPTGSSYNEQFF
DNA: TGTGCCAGCAGTTCCCCGACAGGAAGCTCCTACAATGAGCAGTTCTTC
V: TRBV28
J: TRBJ2-1
D: -
size: -

CDR3: CASSVVGASGYTF
DNA: TGTGCCAGCAGCGTAGTGGGGGCAAGTGGCTACACCTTC
V: TRBV9
J: TRBJ1-2
D: -
size: once

CDR3: CASSVEPQGQTEAFF
DNA: TGTGCCAGCAGCGTAGAACCACAGGGGCAGACTGAAGCTTTCTTT
V: TRBV9
J: TRBJ1-1
D: TRBD1
size: -

CDR3: CSANGNSGGSTDTQYF
DNA: TGCAGCGCGAATGGAAATAGCGGGGGTAGCACAGATACGCAGTATTTT
V: TRBV29-1
J: TRBJ2-3
D: TRBD2
size: -

CDR3: CASSPRAGGEEKLFF
DNA: TGCGCCAGCAGCCCGAGGGCCGGGGGAGAGGAAAAACTGTTTTTT
V: TRBV4-1
J: TRBJ1-4
D: -
size: -

CDR3: CASSDRGYEQYF
DNA: TGTGCCAGTAGTGACAGGGGATACGAGCAGTACTTC
V: TRBV19
J: TRBJ2-7
D: TRBD1
size: -

CDR3: CASSDHLGRVAYEQYF
DNA: TGTGCCAGCAGTGACCACTTAGGCAGGGTGGCCTACGAGCAGTACTTC
V: TRBV6-1
J: TRBJ2-7
D: -
size: -

CDR3: CASSPGLAGSNEQFF
DNA: TGTGCCAGCAGCCCGGGACTAGCAGGAAGCAATGAGCAGTTCTTC
V: TRBV7-3
J: TRBJ2-1
D: TRBD2
size: once

CDR3: CASSLPGGNYGYTF
DNA: TGTGCCAGCAGCTTGCCAGGGGGTAACTATGGCTACACCTTC
V: TRBV5-5
J: TRBJ1-2
D: TRBD1
size: -

CDR3: CASSDPGENYEQYF
DNA: TGTGCCAGCAGTGATCCGGGGGAGAACTACGAGCAGTACTTC
V: TRBV2
J: TRBJ2-7
D: -
size: -

CDR3: CASTRGNQPQHF
DNA: TGTGCCAGTACCAGGGGCAATCAGCCCCAGCATTTT
V: TRBV19
J: TRBJ1-5
D: -
size: -

CDR3: CATSRGRVFNYGYTF
DNA: TGTGCCACCAGCAGAGGCCGGGTCTTTAACTATGGCTACACCTTC
V: TRBV15
J: TRBJ1-2
D: -
size: -

CDR3: CASSTPTGVGNTIYF
DNA: TGTGCCAGTAGTACCCCGACAGGGGTTGGAAACACCATATATTTT
V: TRBV19
J: TRBJ1-3
D: TRBD1
size: -

CDR3: CASSLDAGSGNTIYF
DNA: TGTGCCAGCAGCTTAGATGCGGGCTCTGGAAACACCATATATTTT
V: TRBV5-4
J: TRBJ1-3
D: -
size: few

CDR3: CASSASGSIYNEQFF
DNA: TGTGCCAGCAGTGCCAGCGGGAGTATCTACAATGAGCAGTTCTTC
V: TRBV2
J: TRBJ2-1
D: TRBD2
size: -

CDR3: CASSRKTGPYNSPLHF
DNA: TGTGCCAGCAGTCGAAAAACAGGGCCTTATAATTCACCCCTCCACTTT
V: TRBV6-2/TRBV6-3
J: TRBJ1-6
D: -
size: -

CDR3: CSATPRGEQYF
DNA: TGCAGTGCTACCCCTAGGGGCGAGCAGTACTTC
V: TRBV20-1
J: TRBJ2-7
D: -
size: -

CDR3: CASSQDLGSMAGGPDSEQFF
DNA: TGCGCCAGCAGCCAAGATCTTGGATCGATGGCGGGAGGGCCGGACAGTGAGCAGTTCTTC
V: TRBV4-3
J: TRBJ2-1
D: TRBD2
size: few

CDR3: CASRGGQGAPYEQYF
DNA: TGTGCCAGCAGGGGGGGACAGGGGGCTCCCTACGAGCAGTACTTC
V: TRBV2
J: TRBJ2-7
D: TRBD1
size: -

CDR3: CASTPNRGNNYGYTF
DNA: TGTGCCAGCACCCCAAACAGGGGCAACAACTATGGCTACACCTTC
V: TRBV3-1/TRBV3-2
J: TRBJ1-2
D: TRBD1
size: -

CDR3: CASSLSSIRAPSRNTIYF
DNA: TGTGCCAGCAGCTTAAGCTCTATCAGGGCACCGAGTCGGAACACCATATATTTT
V: TRBV11-2
J: TRBJ1-3
D: -
size: -

CDR3: CAGGTSGRNEQYF
DNA: TGTGCCGGCGGGACTAGCGGGAGGAACGAGCAGTACTTC
V: TRBV6-5
J: TRBJ2-7
D: TRBD2
size: -

CDR3: CASSFRQGGGYTF
DNA: TGTGCCAGCAGTTTTCGACAGGGAGGTGGCTACACCTTC
V: TRBV12-3/TRBV12-4
J: TRBJ1-2
D: TRBD1
size: -

CDR3: CASSQEGAGGTDTQYF
DNA: TGTGCCAGCAGCCAAGAAGGAGCGGGAGGCACAGATACGCAGTATTTT
V: TRBV3-1/TRBV3-2
J: TRBJ2-3
D: TRBD2
size: -

CDR3: CSALDTGELFF
DNA: TGCAGTGCGTTAGACACCGGGGAGCTGTTTTTT
V: TRBV29-1
J: TRBJ2-2
D: -
size: -

CDR3: CASSGGLAGVEQFF
DNA: TGTGCCAGCAGTGGAGGACTAGCGGGAGTTGAGCAGTTCTTC
V: TRBV2
J: TRBJ2-1
D: TRBD2
size: few

CDR3: CASSWRTEAFF
DNA: TGTGCCAGCAGTTGGAGGACTGAAGCTTTCTTT
V: TRBV6-5
J: TRBJ1-1
D: -
size: -

CDR3: CASTRVNEKLFF
DNA: TGTGCCAGCACCAGGGTTAATGAAAAACTGTTTTTT
V: TRBV6-5
J: TRBJ1-4
D: -
size: -

CDR3: CASSRDRGTGELFF
DNA: TGTGCCAGCAGCAGGGACAGGGGGACCGGGGAGCTGTTTTTT
V: TRBV7-2
J: TRBJ2-2
D: TRBD1
size: -

CDR3: CASSQRNSDNEQFF
DNA: TGTGCCAGCAGCCAGCGTAACTCTGACAATGAGCAGTTCTTC
V: TRBV9
J: TRBJ2-1
D: -
size: once

CDR3: CASSNPRETNEKLFF
DNA: TGTGCCAGCAGCAACCCAAGGGAGACTAATGAAAAACTGTTTTTT
V: TRBV21-1
J: TRBJ1-4
D: -
size: -

CDR3: CASSLGQGTYNEQFF
DNA: TGTGCCAGCAGCTTGGGACAGGGCACCTACAATGAGCAGTTCTTC
V: TRBV5-6
J: TRBJ2-1
D: TRBD1
size: -

CDR3: CASSTGLAGLYEQYF
DNA: TGTGCCAGCAGCACCGGACTAGCGGGCTTATACGAGCAGTACTTC
V: TRBV7-9
J: TRBJ2-7
D: TRBD2
size: -

CDR3: CASSISQGRNTEAFF
DNA: TGTGCCAGTAGTATAAGCCAGGGGAGGAACACTGAAGCTTTCTTT
V: TRBV19
J: TRBJ1-1
D: -
size: -